These 30 T cell receptor beta chains originate from one sample sequenced in a study of T-cell memory formation after mild COVID-19. TCRdb processed the 5' RACE reads anew with MiXCR; each CDR3 protein has one entry. Of roughly 500,000 distinct CDR3 sequences detected, about a fifth appear once; the ten largest clones hold about an eighth. The sequenced material came from PBMCs or a T cell subset sorted from them (not recorded which). The receptor set was obtained from an adult woman who had mild COVID-19 (a few samples of this study predate the infection). Cell type and time point are not known.

This clonotype was recorded once. The gene calls are TRBV24-1 and TRBJ2-7; TRBD1 might be the D (6 bases). This CDR3 contains 14 residues. The V and J ends lost 3 bases and 2 bases respectively, with 10 bases between them. Looked up from germline, CDR1 is KGHDR and CDR2 is SFDVKD. The CDR3 sequence is CATSDGTPAYEQYF. CDR3 sequence (DNA): TGTGCCACCAGTGATGGGACACCCGCCTACGAGCAGTACTTC.

CDR3 in amino acids: CASSLSYGNNEQFF. The CDR3 DNA reads TGTGCCAGCAGCTTATCGTACGGCAACAATGAGCAGTTCTTC. The rearrangement links TRBV7-2 to TRBJ2-1; unclear D gene. There are 14 residues in the CDR3. V gave up 2 bases and J gave up 5 bases, with 10 bases separating them. Per the germline V gene, CDR1 is SGHTA and CDR2 is FQGNSA.

The J gene is TRBJ1-2, the V gene TRBV4-2; 7 nucleotides agree with TRBD1. Germline assignment: CDR1 LGHNA and CDR2 YNFKEQ. V lost 0 bases and J lost 3; bases outside the gene matches: 7. The CDR3 consists of 16 residues. The CDR3 region has the DNA TGTGCCAGCAGCCAAGAGGGGACAGTCGTTTACTATGGCTACACCTTC. Encoded protein: CASSQEGTVVYYGYTF.

There are a few counts of this clonotype. V is TRBV29-1 and J is TRBJ1-1; the D gene is possibly TRBD1 (6 bases). The germline V and J ends were trimmed by 7 bases and 0 bases, with 12 bases remaining between them. This CDR3 has 13 amino acids. The germline V gene encodes CDR1 SQVTM and CDR2 ANQGSEA. CDR3 protein: CSGGGGVNTEAFF. The CDR3 coding sequence is TGCAGCGGTGGAGGGGGTGTGAACACTGAAGCTTTCTTT.

The genes are TRBV29-1 and TRBJ2-2, with D possibly matching TRBD2 (5 bases). The CDR3 consists of 18 residues. The V gene's germline CDR1 is SQVTM and CDR2 ANQGSEA. V was clipped by 4 bases and J by 2 bases, with 23 bases between them. The CDR3 reads CSVAPRAWGVGNTGELFF. Written as DNA, the CDR3 is TGCAGCGTTGCACCGAGGGCCTGGGGAGTGGGTAACACCGGGGAGCTGTTTTTT.

CDR3 sequence: CASRGSGGELFF. The CDR3 nucleotides are TGTGCCAGCAGGGGGTCTGGCGGGGAGCTGTTTTTT. The J gene is TRBJ2-2, the V gene TRBV7-3; D ambiguous. The V and J ends lost 6 bases and 7 bases respectively, with 9 bases between them. CDR3 length: 12 residues. Germline V gene lookup returns CDR1 SGHTA and CDR2 FQGTGA.

In this sample, this clonotype turned up a few times. V and J are TRBV5-5 and TRBJ2-3; the D gene is possibly TRBD2 (5 bases). V was clipped by 0 bases and J by 3 bases, with 11 bases between them. CDR1 is SGHKS, CDR2 YYEKEE, per germline (reference sequence). The CDR3 is 15 amino acids. CDR3 in amino acids: CASSLERVDTDTQYF. In DNA form, the CDR3 reads TGTGCCAGCAGCTTGGAGAGGGTAGATACAGATACGCAGTATTTT.

This clonotype was found a few times. This sequence joins TRBV2 and TRBJ2-3; 8 bases line up with TRBD2. The germline V gene encodes CDR1 SNHLY and CDR2 FYNNEI. After removal of 3 bases from V and 1 base from J, the junction contained 15 bases not matched to a gene. The CDR3 has 19 residues. CDR3 nucleotide sequence: TGTGCCAGCAGTGATCCGGTGGTAGCGGGACCTCAGGGCACAGATACGCAGTATTTT. This gives the protein CASSDPVVAGPQGTDTQYF.

This clonotype came up a few times. The gene calls are TRBV12-3 or TRBV12-4 and TRBJ1-3, with no clear D. This CDR3 region has 21 residues. V shed 3 bases and J shed 1 base, with 28 bases lying between them. In nucleotides, the CDR3 is TGTGCCAGCAGTTTTCGGGAAAACCGGGCAAACGCTGGGAGTTCTGGAAACACCATATATTTT. Encoded protein: CASSFRENRANAGSSGNTIYF.

This clonotype was counted between two and nine times. The CDR3 region is CASSDGLGVYGYTF. In DNA form, the CDR3 reads TGTGCCAGCAGTGATGGCCTGGGGGTCTATGGCTACACCTTC. The chain links TRBV12-3 or TRBV12-4 to TRBJ1-2; the D gene is possibly TRBD1 (5 bases). The CDR3 spans 14 residues. Trimming shortened V by 5 bases and J by 4 bases, and 14 bases separated the two germline ends.

This chain connects TRBV29-1 to TRBJ2-2, with a possible D match to TRBD1 (6 bases). V was clipped by 5 bases and J by 7 bases, with 17 bases between them. Germline assignment: CDR1 SQVTM and CDR2 ANQGSEA. The CDR3 has 14 residues. In DNA form, the CDR3 reads TGCAGCGTTAGTCCTTTACAGGGCCACGGGGAGCTGTTTTTT. It is translated as CSVSPLQGHGELFF.

Many counts were recorded for this clonotype. V is TRBV12-3 or TRBV12-4 and J is TRBJ2-1; 11 positions agree with TRBD2. The length of the CDR3 is 14 residues. The V segment lost 6 bases and the J segment 5 bases; nucleotides outside the gene matches: 3. The CDR3 DNA reads as TGTGCCAGCAGGGCTAGCGGGGGGAACAATGAGCAGTTCTTC. Translation gives CASRASGGNNEQFF.

V usage is TRBV5-5 and J usage is TRBJ2-1; 9 bases fit TRBD2. V lost 1 base and J lost 2; bases outside the gene matches: 7. The CDR3 extends over 17 amino acids. Germline CDR1 SGHKS, CDR2 YYEKEE (reference sequence). CDR3 in amino acids: CASSLTGREGTYNEQFF. The CDR3 DNA follows: TGTGCCAGCAGCTTGACTGGGCGGGAGGGGACCTACAATGAGCAGTTCTTC. The complete variable domain, with remaining parts taken from reference TRBV5-5 and TRBJ2-1, reads DAGVTQSPTHLIKTRGQQVTLRCSPISGHKSVSWYQQVLGQGPQFIFQYYEKEERGRGNFPDRFSARQFPNYSSELNVNALLLGDSALYLCASSLTGREGTYNEQFFGPGTRLTVL.

The chain is built from TRBV5-5 and TRBJ2-7; TRBD2 aligns across 9 bases. With V trimmed by 4 bases and J by 3 bases, 14 bases remained unmatched. Germline CDR1 is SGHKS and CDR2 is YYEKEE (reference sequence). The CDR3 extends over 17 amino acids. DNA of the CDR3: TGTGCCAGCAGCCCCATCCTCCTAAGCGGGGGGTTCTACGAGCAGTACTTC. Amino acid sequence: CASSPILLSGGFYEQYF.

This clonotype was counted many times. V usage is TRBV5-1 and J usage is TRBJ2-7; D might be TRBD1 or TRBD2, each matching 5 bases. CDR3 length equals 15 residues. Trimming stripped 2 bases from V and 3 bases from J, with 15 bases between. Germline CDR1 reads SGHRS; CDR2 reads YFSETQ. This CDR3 reads CASSFSGTEVYEQYF. CDR3 sequence (DNA): TGCGCCAGCAGCTTCTCCGGGACGGAAGTCTACGAGCAGTACTTC.

The chain's CDR3 is CASSLSTGGSEQYF. In DNA, the CDR3 is TGTGCCAGCAGCCTTTCGACAGGGGGATCTGAGCAGTACTTC. V and J are TRBV16 and TRBJ2-7; TRBD1 matches at 9 bases. Germline loops: CDR1 KGHSY, CDR2 FQNENV. Trimming at V came to 4 bases and at J to 7 bases, leaving 8 bases not matched to a gene. The CDR3 runs 14 residues.

There are a few counts of this clonotype. The J gene is TRBJ2-5, the V gene TRBV9; D is unresolved. In germline, CDR1 is SGDLS, CDR2 YYNGEE. V shed 2 bases and J shed 5 bases, with 10 bases lying between them. The CDR3 extends over 13 amino acids. In DNA form, the CDR3 reads TGTGCCAGCAGCGTTTCCCCCGGCGAGACCCAGTACTTC. It specifies CASSVSPGETQYF.

The sample holds a few counts of this clonotype. The chain recombines TRBV7-9 with TRBJ2-7; possible D gene TRBD1, 6 bases. The CDR3 has 16 residues. Per the germline V gene, CDR1 is SEHNR and CDR2 is FQNEAQ (reference sequence). Trimming shortened V by 8 bases and J by 3 bases, and 23 bases separated the two germline ends. CDR3 region: CASPPEAPGHNYEQYF. In nucleotides, the CDR3 is TGTGCCAGCCCCCCCGAGGCACCGGGACACAACTACGAGCAGTACTTC.

The chain has TRBV19 and TRBJ2-7, with D tentatively TRBD1 (8 bases). Germline-derived CDR1 and CDR2 are LNHDA and SQIVND (reference sequence). CDR3 length equals 13 residues. V was trimmed by 8 bases and J by 6 bases, leaving 17 bases between them. CDR3 loop: CASRGDRWGEQYF. The CDR3 nucleotides read TGTGCCAGTCGGGGGGACAGGTGGGGCGAGCAGTACTTC.

This clonotype occurred many times. As DNA, the CDR3 is TGTGCCAGCAGCTTATCAGGGTCGACCTACGAGCAGTACTTC. It specifies CASSLSGSTYEQYF. The chain combines TRBV11-2 with TRBJ2-7; TRBD1 is a possible D gene (5 bases). Trimming took 2 bases from V and 2 from J, leaving 10 bases between them. This CDR3 comprises 14 residues. Germline V gene data show CDR1 as SGHAT and CDR2 as FQNNGV.

In this sample, this clonotype turned up a few times. The chain combines TRBV7-8 with TRBJ2-1; 7 bases are a match to TRBD2. The V segment lost 1 base and the J segment 10 bases; nucleotides outside the gene matches: 10. CDR3 size: 15 residues. The germline V gene encodes CDR1 SGHVS and CDR2 FQNEAQ. CDR3 in amino acids: CASSLGSAGIREQFF. CDR3 DNA sequence: TGTGCCAGCAGCTTAGGGTCAGCGGGAATACGAGAGCAGTTCTTC.

The chain combines TRBV5-1 with TRBJ2-3; TRBD2 might be the D (7 bases). This CDR3 has 14 amino acids. Deletions cut 3 bases from V and 4 bases from J, with 12 bases between. Looked up from germline, CDR1 is SGHRS and CDR2 is YFSETQ. CDR3 loop: CASSSRGGADTQYF. CDR3 nucleotides: TGCGCCAGCAGCTCAAGGGGGGGTGCAGATACGCAGTATTTT.

The CDR3 region has the DNA TGTGCCAGCAGCGTAGCGGCTCACAGTGGCTACGAGCAGTACTTC. Translating it yields CASSVAAHSGYEQYF. The rearrangement uses TRBV9 and TRBJ2-7; unclear D gene. Germline CDR1 reads SGDLS; CDR2 reads YYNGEE. This CDR3 has 15 residues. V lost 0 bases to trimming and J lost 3 bases, with 13 bases between them.

This clonotype appeared many times. The chain employs TRBV27 and TRBJ2-7; 8 nucleotides match TRBD2. There are 13 residues in the CDR3. Germline-derived CDR1 and CDR2 are MNHEY and SMNVEV (reference sequence). The V and J ends lost 3 bases and 4 bases, in that order; junction bases with no gene match: 2. The CDR3 here is CASSFRGGYEQYF. The DNA for the CDR3 is TGTGCCAGCAGTTTCCGGGGGGGATACGAGCAGTACTTC.

The gene calls are TRBV30 and TRBJ2-1; D might be TRBD2 (6 bases). CDR1 is GTSNPN and CDR2 is SVGIG in the germline V gene (reference sequence). The CDR3 is 13 residues long. The V end lost 7 bases, the J end lost 1 base, and 11 bases lay between the germline ends. The chain's CDR3 is CAFPAGSYNEQFF. The CDR3 DNA reads as TGTGCCTTCCCAGCGGGTTCCTACAATGAGCAGTTCTTC. The whole variable domain, filled in from reference TRBV30 and TRBJ2-1, reads SQTIHQWPATLVQPVGSPLSLECTVEGTSNPNLYWYRQAAGRGLQLLFYSVGIGQISSEVPQNLSASRPQDRQFILSSKKLLLSDSGFYLCAFPAGSYNEQFFGPGTRLTVL.

The table lists this clonotype with many counts. The chain uses TRBV5-1 and TRBJ2-2, with 12 positions matching TRBD2. Germline V gene data show CDR1 as SGHRS and CDR2 as YFSETQ. The CDR3 is made up of 16 amino acids. Unmatched junction bases numbered 6, after V lost 4 bases and J lost 5 bases. CDR3 loop: CASSPRLAGATGELFF. The CDR3 nucleotides read TGCGCCAGCAGCCCTCGACTAGCGGGAGCGACCGGGGAGCTGTTTTTT.

The genes are TRBV6-2 or TRBV6-3 and TRBJ2-3; tentatively, D is TRBD2 (5 bases). The germline V gene encodes CDR1 MNHEY and CDR2 SVGEGT. This CDR3 has 13 amino acids. Between the trimmed V and J ends, which lost 5 bases and 4 bases, there was a span of 10 bases. DNA of the CDR3: TGTGCCAGCAGTGGGTATAGCGCAGATACGCAGTATTTT. Translating gives CASSGYSADTQYF.

This clonotype turned up a few times. The chain recombines TRBV7-3 with TRBJ2-1; D may be TRBD1 (5 bases). This CDR3 is 15 amino acids long. Germline CDR1 reads SGHTA; CDR2 reads FQGTGA. The V end was cut by 3 bases, the J end by 0 bases, with 9 bases between. The chain's CDR3 is CASSFPGRSYNEQFF. In DNA form, the CDR3 reads TGTGCCAGCAGCTTTCCAGGGCGCTCCTACAATGAGCAGTTCTTC.

CDR3 loop: CASSQRTGGTYEQYF. In nucleotides, the CDR3 is TGTGCCAGCAGCCAACGGACAGGGGGGACCTACGAGCAGTACTTC. The chain recombines TRBV4-2 with TRBJ2-7; 10 bases match TRBD1. The junction had 3 bases not matched to a gene; V was cut back by 2 bases and J by 2 bases. The CDR3 spans 15 residues. CDR1 is LGHNA and CDR2 is YNFKEQ in the germline V gene.

V usage is TRBV12-3 or TRBV12-4 and J usage is TRBJ1-5, with unresolved D. V lost 5 bases and J 4 bases, leaving 9 bases between the germline ends. The CDR3 has 13 amino acids. CDR3 in DNA: TGTGCCAGCAGTCTACTGACTAATCAGCCCCAGCATTTT. Translating it yields CASSLLTNQPQHF.